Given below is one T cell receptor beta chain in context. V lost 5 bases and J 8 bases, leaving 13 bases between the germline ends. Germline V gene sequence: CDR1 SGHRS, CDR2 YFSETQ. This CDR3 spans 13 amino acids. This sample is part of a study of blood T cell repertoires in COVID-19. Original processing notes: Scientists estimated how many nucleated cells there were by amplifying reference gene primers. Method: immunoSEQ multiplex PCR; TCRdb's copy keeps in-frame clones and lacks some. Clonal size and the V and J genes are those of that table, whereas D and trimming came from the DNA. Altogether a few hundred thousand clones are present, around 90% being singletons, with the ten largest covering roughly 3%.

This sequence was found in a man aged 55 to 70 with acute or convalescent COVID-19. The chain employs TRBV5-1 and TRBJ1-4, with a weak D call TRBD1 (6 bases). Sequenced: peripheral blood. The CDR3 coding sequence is TGCGCCAGCAGGAACAGGGCAGGAGAAAAACTGTTTTTT. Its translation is CASRNRAGEKLFF.